This T cell receptor beta chain is drawn from a study of T cell changes during pregnancy in multiple sclerosis. The CDR3 is 14 residues long. The V and J ends lost 8 bases and 2 bases, in that order; junction bases with no gene match: 4. CDR1 is LNHNV, CDR2 YYDKDF, per germline (reference sequence). Only in-frame clones appear in the TCRdb table, and some are missing; sequencing was by immunoSEQ multiplex PCR. The sample lists 80,000 to 130,000 clones; roughly 92% were seen once. The chain employs TRBV15 and TRBJ2-1, with 9 bases matching TRBD1. This material consisted of peripheral blood, taken in the second trimester of pregnancy. The clonotype originates from a female donor with multiple sclerosis, enrolled in a pregnancy study. The DNA of the CDR3 is TGTGCCACCGCGGGGACAGGGACCTACAATGAGCAGTTCTTC. This codes for CATAGTGTYNEQFF.